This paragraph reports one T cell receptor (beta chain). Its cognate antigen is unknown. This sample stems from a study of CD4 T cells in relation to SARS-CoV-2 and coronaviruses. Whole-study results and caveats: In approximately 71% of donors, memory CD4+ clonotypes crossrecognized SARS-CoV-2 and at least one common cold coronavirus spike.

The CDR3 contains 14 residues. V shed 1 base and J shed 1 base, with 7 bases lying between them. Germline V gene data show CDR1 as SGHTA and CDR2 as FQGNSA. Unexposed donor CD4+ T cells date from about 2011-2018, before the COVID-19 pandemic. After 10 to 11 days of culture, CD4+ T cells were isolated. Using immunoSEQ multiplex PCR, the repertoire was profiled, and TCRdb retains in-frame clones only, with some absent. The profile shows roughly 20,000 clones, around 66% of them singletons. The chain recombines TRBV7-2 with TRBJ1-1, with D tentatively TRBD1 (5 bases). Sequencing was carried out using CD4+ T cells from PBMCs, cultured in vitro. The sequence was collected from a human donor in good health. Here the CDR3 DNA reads TGTGCCAGCAGCTTAGGGGGGGGGAACACTGAAGCTTTCTTT. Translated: CASSLGGGNTEAFF.